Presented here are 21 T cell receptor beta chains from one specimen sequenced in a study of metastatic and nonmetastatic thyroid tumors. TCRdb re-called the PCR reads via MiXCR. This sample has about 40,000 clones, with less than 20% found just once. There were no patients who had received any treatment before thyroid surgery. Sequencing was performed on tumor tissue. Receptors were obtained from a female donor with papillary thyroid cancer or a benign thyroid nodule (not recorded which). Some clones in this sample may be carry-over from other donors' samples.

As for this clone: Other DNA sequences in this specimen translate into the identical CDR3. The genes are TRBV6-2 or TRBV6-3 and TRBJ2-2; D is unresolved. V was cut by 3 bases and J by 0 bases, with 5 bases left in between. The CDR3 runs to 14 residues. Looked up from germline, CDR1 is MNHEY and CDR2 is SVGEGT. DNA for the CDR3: TGTGCCAGCAGTTATGCCCCGAACACCGGGGAGCTGTTTTTT. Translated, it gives CASSYAPNTGELFF.

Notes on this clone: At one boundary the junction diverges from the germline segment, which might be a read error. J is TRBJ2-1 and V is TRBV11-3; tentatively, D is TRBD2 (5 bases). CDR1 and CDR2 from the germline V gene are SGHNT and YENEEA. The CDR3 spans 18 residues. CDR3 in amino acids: CASSSPGGIIHSYNEHFF. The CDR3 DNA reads TGTGCCAGCAGCTCCCCCGGAGGCATCATACACTCCTACAATGAGCACTTCTTC.

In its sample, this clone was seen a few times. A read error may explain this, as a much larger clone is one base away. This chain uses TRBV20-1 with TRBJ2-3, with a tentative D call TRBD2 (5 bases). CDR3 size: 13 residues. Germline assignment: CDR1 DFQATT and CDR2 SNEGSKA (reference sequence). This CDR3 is CSANRDYTYTQYF. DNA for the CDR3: TGCAGTGCTAACCGTGACTACACATATACGCAGTATTTT.

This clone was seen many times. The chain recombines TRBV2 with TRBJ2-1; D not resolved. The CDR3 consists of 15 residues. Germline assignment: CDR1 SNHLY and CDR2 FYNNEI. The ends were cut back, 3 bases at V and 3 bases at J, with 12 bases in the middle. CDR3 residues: CASSDKGKGYNEQFF. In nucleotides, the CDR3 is TGTGCCAGCAGTGATAAGGGTAAGGGCTACAATGAGCAGTTCTTC. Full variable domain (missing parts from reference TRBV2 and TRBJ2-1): EPEVTQTPSHQVTQMGQEVILRCVPISNHLYFYWYRQILGQKVEFLVSFYNNEISEKSEIFDDQFSVERPDGSNFTLKIRSTKLEDSAMYFCASSDKGKGYNEQFFGPGTRLTVL.

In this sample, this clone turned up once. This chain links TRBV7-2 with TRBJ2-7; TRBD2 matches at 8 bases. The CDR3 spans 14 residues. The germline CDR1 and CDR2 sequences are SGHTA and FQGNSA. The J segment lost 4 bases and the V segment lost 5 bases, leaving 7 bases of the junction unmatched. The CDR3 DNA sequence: TGTGCCAGCAGCCTCCTCTCGGGGGGGTACGAGCAGTACTTC. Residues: CASSLLSGGYEQYF.

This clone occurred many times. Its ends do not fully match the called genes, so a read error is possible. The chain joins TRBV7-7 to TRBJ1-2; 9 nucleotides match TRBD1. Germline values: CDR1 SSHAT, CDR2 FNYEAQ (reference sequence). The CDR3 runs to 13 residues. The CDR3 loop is CASSQDRGSGYTF. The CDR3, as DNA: TGTGCTAGCAGCCAGGACAGGGGCTCTGGCTACACCTTC.

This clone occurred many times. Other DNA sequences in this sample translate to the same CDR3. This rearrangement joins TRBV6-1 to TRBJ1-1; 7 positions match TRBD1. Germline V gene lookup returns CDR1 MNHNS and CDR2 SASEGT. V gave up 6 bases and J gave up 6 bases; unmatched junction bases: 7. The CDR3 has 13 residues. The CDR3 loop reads CASRRDSISEAFF. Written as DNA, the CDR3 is TGTGCCAGCAGGCGGGACAGCATCTCTGAAGCTTTCTTT.

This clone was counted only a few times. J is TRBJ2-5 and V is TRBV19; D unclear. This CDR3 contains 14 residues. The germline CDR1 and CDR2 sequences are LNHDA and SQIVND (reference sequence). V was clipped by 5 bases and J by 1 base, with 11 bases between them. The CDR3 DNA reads TGTGCCAGTAGTGCCGCCGGGCGCCAAGAGACCCAGTACTTC. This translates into CASSAAGRQETQYF.

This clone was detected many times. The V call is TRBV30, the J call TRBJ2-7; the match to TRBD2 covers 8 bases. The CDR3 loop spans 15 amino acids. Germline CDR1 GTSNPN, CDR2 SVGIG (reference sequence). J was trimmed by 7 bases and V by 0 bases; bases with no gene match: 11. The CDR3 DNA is TGTGCCTGGAGTGTACGGGGGGGGGCTACGGGAGAGCAGTACTTC. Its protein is CAWSVRGGATGEQYF.

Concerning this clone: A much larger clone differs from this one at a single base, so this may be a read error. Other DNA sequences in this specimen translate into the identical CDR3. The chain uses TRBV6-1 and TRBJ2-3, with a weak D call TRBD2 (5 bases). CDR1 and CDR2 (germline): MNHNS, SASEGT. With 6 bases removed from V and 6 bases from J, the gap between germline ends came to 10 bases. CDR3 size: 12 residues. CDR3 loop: CASRSAGDTQYF. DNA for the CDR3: TGTGCCAGCAGGTCCGCGGGTGATACGCAGTATTTT.

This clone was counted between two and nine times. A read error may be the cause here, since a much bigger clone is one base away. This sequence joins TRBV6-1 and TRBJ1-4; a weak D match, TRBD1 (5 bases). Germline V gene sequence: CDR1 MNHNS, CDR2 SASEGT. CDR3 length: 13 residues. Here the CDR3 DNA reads TGTGCCGGCAGTGACAGTTGGAAGGAAAAACTGTTTTTT. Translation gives CAGSDSWKEKLFF.

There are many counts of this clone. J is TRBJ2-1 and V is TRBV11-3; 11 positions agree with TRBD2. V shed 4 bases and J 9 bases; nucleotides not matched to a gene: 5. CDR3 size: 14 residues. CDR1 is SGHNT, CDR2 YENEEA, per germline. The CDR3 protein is CASSYSLAGVEQFF. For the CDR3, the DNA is TGTGCCAGCAGCTACTCACTAGCGGGAGTTGAGCAGTTCTTC.

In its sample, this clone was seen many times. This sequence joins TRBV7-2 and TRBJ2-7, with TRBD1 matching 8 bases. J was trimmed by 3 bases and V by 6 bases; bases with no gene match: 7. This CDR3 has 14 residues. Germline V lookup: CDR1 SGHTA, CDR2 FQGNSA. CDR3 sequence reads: CASSSRTGLYEQYF. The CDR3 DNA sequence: TGTGCCAGCAGTTCCAGGACAGGGCTCTACGAGCAGTACTTC. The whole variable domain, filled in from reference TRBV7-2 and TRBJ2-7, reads GAGVSQSPSNKVTEKGKDVELRCDPISGHTALYWYRQSLGQGLEFLIYFQGNSAPDKSGLPSDRFSAERTGGSVSTLTIQRTQQEDSAVYLCASSSRTGLYEQYFGPGTRLTVT.

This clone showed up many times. In DNA form, the CDR3 reads TGTGCCAGCAGTCCCCCCCTAGCGGGAGGATATGTGACCCAGTACTTC. Translated: CASSPPLAGGYVTQYF. This chain uses TRBV28 with TRBJ2-5, with 11 nucleotides matching TRBD2. The V segment lost 5 bases and the J segment 7 bases; nucleotides outside the gene matches: 12. This CDR3 contains 16 residues. Germline V CDR1 and CDR2: MDHEN, SYDVKM.

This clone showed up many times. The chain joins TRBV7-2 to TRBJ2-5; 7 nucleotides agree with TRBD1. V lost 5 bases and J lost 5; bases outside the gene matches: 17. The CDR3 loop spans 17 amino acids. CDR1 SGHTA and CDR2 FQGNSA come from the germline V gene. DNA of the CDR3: TGTGCCAGCAGCAGACAGGGTGTTGGATGGAGAGAGGAGACCCAGTACTTC. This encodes CASSRQGVGWREETQYF.

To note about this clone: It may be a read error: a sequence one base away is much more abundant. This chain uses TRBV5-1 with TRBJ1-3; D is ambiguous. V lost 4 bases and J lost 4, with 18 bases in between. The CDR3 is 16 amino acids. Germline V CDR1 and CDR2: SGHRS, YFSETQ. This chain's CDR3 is CASSPHLLGNGNTIYF. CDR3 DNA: TGCGCCAGCAGCCCACATCTACTGGGGAACGGAAACACCATATATTTT.

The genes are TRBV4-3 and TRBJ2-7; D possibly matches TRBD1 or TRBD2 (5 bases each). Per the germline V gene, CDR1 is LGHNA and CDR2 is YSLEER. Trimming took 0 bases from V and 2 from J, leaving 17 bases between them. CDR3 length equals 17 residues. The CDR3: CASSQDRTSGTPYEQYF. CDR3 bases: TGCGCCAGCAGCCAAGATCGGACAAGCGGCACACCCTACGAGCAGTACTTC.

The CDR3 spells CASRHRGDSYNEQFF. The CDR3 nucleotides are TGTGCCAGCAGACACCGGGGGGACTCTTACAATGAGCAGTTCTTC. This chain joins TRBV5-4 and TRBJ2-1; 7 nucleotides align to TRBD2. Germline CDR1 is SGHNT and CDR2 is YYREEE (reference sequence). The CDR3 loop spans 15 amino acids. Trimming at V came to 5 bases and at J to 4 bases, leaving 9 bases not matched to a gene. The complete variable domain, with remaining parts taken from reference TRBV5-4 and TRBJ2-1, reads ETGVTQSPTHLIKTRGQQVTLRCSSQSGHNTVSWYQQALGQGPQFIFQYYREEENGRGNFPPRFSGLQFPNYSSELNVNALELDDSALYLCASRHRGDSYNEQFFGPGTRLTVL.

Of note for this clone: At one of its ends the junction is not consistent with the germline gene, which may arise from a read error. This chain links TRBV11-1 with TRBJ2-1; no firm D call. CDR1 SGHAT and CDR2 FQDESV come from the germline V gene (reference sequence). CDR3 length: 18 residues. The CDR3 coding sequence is TGTGCCAGCGGCTTCAGGACCGTAGTCGTCCAGACCTACAATGAGCAGTTCTTC. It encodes CASGFRTVVVQTYNEQFF. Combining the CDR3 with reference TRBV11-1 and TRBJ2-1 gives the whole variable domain EAEVAQSPRYKITEKSQAVAFWCDPISGHATLYWYRQILGQGPELLVQFQDESVVDDSQLPKDRFSAERLKGVDSTLKIQPAELGDSAMYLCASGFRTVVVQTYNEQFFGPGTRLTVL.

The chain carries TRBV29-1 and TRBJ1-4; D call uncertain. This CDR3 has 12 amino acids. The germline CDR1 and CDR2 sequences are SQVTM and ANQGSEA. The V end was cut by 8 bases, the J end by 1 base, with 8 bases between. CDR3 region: CSPGGTNEKLFF. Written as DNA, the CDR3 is TGCAGCCCGGGAGGAACTAATGAAAAACTGTTTTTT.

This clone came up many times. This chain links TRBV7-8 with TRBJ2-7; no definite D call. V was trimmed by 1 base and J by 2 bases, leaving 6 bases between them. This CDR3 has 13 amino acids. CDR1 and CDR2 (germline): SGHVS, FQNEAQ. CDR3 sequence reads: CASSLGPPYEQYF. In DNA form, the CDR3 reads TGTGCCAGCAGCTTAGGACCTCCCTACGAGCAGTACTTC.